These 24 T cell receptor beta chains originate from one sample sequenced in a study of blood T cell repertoires in COVID-19. Profiled with immunoSEQ multiplex PCR; TCRdb holds only in-frame clones, not every one. Of 120,000 or so clones in the sample, approximately 81% were seen once. Sequencing was performed on peripheral blood. These receptors were collected from a man aged 60 to 69 with acute or convalescent COVID-19.

V is TRBV11-3 and J is TRBJ2-1; 7 bases are a match to TRBD1. Germline-derived CDR1 and CDR2 are SGHNT and YENEEA. The CDR3 consists of 14 residues. Trimming took 3 bases from V and 6 from J; bases not matched to a gene: 5. The CDR3 DNA sequence: TGTGCCAGCAGCTTCGGGACAGTTGGCAATGAGCAGTTCTTC. Its translation: CASSFGTVGNEQFF.

J is TRBJ2-7 and V is TRBV7-9; TRBD1 aligns across 7 bases. V shed 7 bases and J 7 bases; nucleotides not matched to a gene: 16. This CDR3 is 15 amino acids long. Germline CDR1 is SEHNR and CDR2 is FQNEAQ (reference sequence). The CDR3: CASTSPGTALWEQYF. The CDR3, as DNA: TGTGCCAGCACCTCTCCCGGGACAGCGCTATGGGAGCAGTACTTC.

V and J are TRBV10-2 and TRBJ1-2; 8 positions agree with TRBD1. Trimming at V came to 5 bases and at J to 7 bases, leaving 6 bases not matched to a gene. Looked up from germline, CDR1 is WSHSY and CDR2 is SAAADI. The CDR3 extends over 13 amino acids. DNA of the CDR3: TGCGCCAGCAGTATCGGACAGGGAGGTGGCTACACCTTC. Amino acids: CASSIGQGGGYTF.

J is TRBJ2-7 and V is TRBV18; no clear D. The V and J ends lost 6 bases and 3 bases respectively, with 18 bases between them. CDR1 is KGHSH, CDR2 LQKENI, per germline. The CDR3 sequence is 15 residues long. The CDR3 is CASSYSLTQDYEQYF. Here the CDR3 DNA reads TGTGCCAGCTCCTACAGCCTCACCCAGGACTACGAGCAGTACTTC.

This clone was counted a single time. This chain links TRBV27 with TRBJ2-1; D might be TRBD1 (6 bases). There are 15 residues in the CDR3. The germline V gene has CDR1 MNHEY and CDR2 SMNVEV (reference sequence). Trimming left V 6 bases short and J 2 bases short, with 14 bases between. DNA of the CDR3: TGTGCCAGCAGCGAGGGGGTAGGGACCTACAATGAGCAGTTCTTC. This codes for CASSEGVGTYNEQFF.

This clone was observed a single time. V usage is TRBV30 and J usage is TRBJ1-2; D possibly corresponds to TRBD1 (5 bases). Germline V gives CDR1 GTSNPN, CDR2 SVGIG (reference sequence). Trimming left V 3 bases short and J 7 bases short, with 15 bases between. This CDR3 comprises 13 residues. The CDR3 DNA follows: TGTGCCTGGAGCGCTGGGGGGTCCTCTGGCTACACCTTC. This sequence encodes CAWSAGGSSGYTF.

This sequence joins TRBV11-1 and TRBJ2-5; D might be TRBD1 (6 bases). CDR1 is SGHAT, CDR2 FQDESV, per germline (reference sequence). This CDR3 has 15 residues. With 5 bases removed from V and 0 bases from J, the gap between germline ends came to 13 bases. CDR3 nucleotide sequence: TGTGCCAGCAGCCCGGGACAAACGAACCAAGAGACCCAGTACTTC. This gives the protein CASSPGQTNQETQYF.

This chain links TRBV3-1 (or the pseudogene TRBV3-2) with TRBJ1-3; weak D call: TRBD1 (5 bases). Between the trimmed V and J ends, which lost 0 bases and 2 bases, there was a span of 8 bases. The CDR3 covers 15 residues. Germline loops: CDR1 LGHDT, CDR2 YNNKEL (reference sequence). Written as DNA, the CDR3 is TGTGCCAGCAGCCAAGAAGCGGGGCCTGGAAACACCATATATTTT. It specifies CASSQEAGPGNTIYF.

The chain joins TRBV6-6 to TRBJ1-5; the match to TRBD1 covers 8 bases. V lost 5 bases and J lost 3; bases outside the gene matches: 3. CDR1 is MNHNY, CDR2 SVGAGI, per germline (reference sequence). This CDR3 comprises 14 residues. CDR3 sequence (DNA): TGTGCCAGCAGTGGGGACAGGACCAATCAGCCCCAGCATTTT. Amino acid sequence: CASSGDRTNQPQHF.

J is TRBJ2-3 and V is TRBV7-3; D gene ambiguous. With 0 bases removed from V and 3 bases from J, the gap between germline ends came to 10 bases. CDR3 length equals 15 residues. Germline CDR1 and CDR2: SGHTA and FQGTGA. DNA for the CDR3: TGTGCCAGCAGCTTAACGTGGTCTATGACAGATACGCAGTATTTT. Translating gives CASSLTWSMTDTQYF. The variable domain in full, completed from reference TRBV7-3 and TRBJ2-3, reads GAGVSQTPSNKVTEKGKYVELRCDPISGHTALYWYRQSLGQGPEFLIYFQGTGAADDSGLPNDRFFAVRPEGSVSTLKIQRTERGDSAVYLCASSLTWSMTDTQYFGPGTRLTVL.

The CDR3: CAISEGRLAGDNEQFF. CDR3 DNA sequence: TGTGCCATCAGTGAGGGGAGGCTAGCGGGGGACAATGAGCAGTTCTTC. The rearrangement uses TRBV10-3 and TRBJ2-1; TRBD2 agrees at 10 bases. In germline, CDR1 is ENHRY, CDR2 SYGVKD. The CDR3 consists of 16 residues. J was trimmed by 5 bases and V by 2 bases; bases with no gene match: 6.

This chain uses TRBV19 with TRBJ1-1; D remains unclear. From germline, CDR1 is LNHDA and CDR2 SQIVND (reference sequence). The CDR3 covers 14 residues. V lost 7 bases and J lost 1, with 13 bases in between. The chain's CDR3 is CASMSRPGNTEAFF. Written as DNA, the CDR3 is TGTGCCAGTATGAGCCGCCCGGGGAACACTGAAGCTTTCTTT. The whole variable domain, filled in from reference TRBV19 and TRBJ1-1, reads DGGITQSPKYLFRKEGQNVTLSCEQNLNHDAMYWYRQDPGQGLRLIYYSQIVNDFQKGDIAEGYSVSREKKESFPLTVTSAQKNPTAFYLCASMSRPGNTEAFFGQGTRLTVV.

The chain couples TRBV11-2 to TRBJ2-1, with 9 bases aligning to TRBD2. Germline values: CDR1 SGHAT, CDR2 FQNNGV. The CDR3 extends over 18 amino acids. Trimming at V came to 0 bases and at J to 4 bases, leaving 10 bases not matched to a gene. The CDR3 sequence is CASSLDLSAGGPYNEQFF. The CDR3 DNA follows: TGTGCCAGCAGCTTAGATCTAAGTGCGGGGGGGCCTTACAATGAGCAGTTCTTC.

This sequence joins TRBV5-6 and TRBJ1-5; perhaps TRBD1 as D (5 bases). CDR1 is SGHDT, CDR2 YYEEEE, per germline. The CDR3 is made up of 14 amino acids. V was clipped by 4 bases and J by 9 bases, with 17 bases between them. CDR3 in amino acids: CASSALGGGWPQHF. CDR3 sequence (DNA): TGTGCCAGCAGCGCCCTGGGGGGGGGTTGGCCCCAGCATTTT.

Only a few counts were recorded for this clone. The CDR3 DNA reads as TGTGCCAGCAGCAAACTCACGGGTACCTCCTATAATTCACCCCTCCACTTT. This codes for CASSKLTGTSYNSPLHF. V is TRBV3-1 (or the pseudogene TRBV3-2) and J is TRBJ1-6, with D hard to call. V gave up 5 bases and J gave up 0 bases, with 14 bases separating them. Looked up from germline, CDR1 is LGHDT and CDR2 is YNNKEL (reference sequence). This CDR3 spans 17 amino acids.

V and J are TRBV11-2 and TRBJ2-3; 7 bases fit TRBD2. CDR1 and CDR2 (germline): SGHAT, FQNNGV. The V segment lost 1 base and the J segment 6 bases; nucleotides outside the gene matches: 7. This CDR3 region has 15 residues. This CDR3 is CASSLGAGSVDTQYF. The CDR3 DNA is TGTGCCAGCAGCTTAGGAGCGGGATCGGTCGATACGCAGTATTTT.

The rearrangement joins TRBV18 to TRBJ2-1; TRBD2 matches at 8 bases. From germline, CDR1 is KGHSH and CDR2 LQKENI. V lost 1 base and J lost 4; bases outside the gene matches: 3. This CDR3 comprises 15 residues. CDR3 sequence (DNA): TGTGCCAGCTCACCACAAGCTAGCGGGTACAATGAGCAGTTCTTC. This translates into CASSPQASGYNEQFF.

This clone was recorded at least ten times. The chain has TRBV7-8 and TRBJ2-3, with 7 bases lining up with TRBD2. This CDR3 spans 15 amino acids. With V trimmed by 5 bases and J by 0 bases, 5 bases remained unmatched. The germline V gene has CDR1 SGHVS and CDR2 FQNEAQ. The CDR3 DNA is TGTGCCAGCAGCCCTCTAGCGGTGAGCACAGATACGCAGTATTTT. Protein product: CASSPLAVSTDTQYF.

The chain employs TRBV5-1 and TRBJ1-2; D unresolved. This CDR3 contains 13 residues. V was trimmed by 4 bases and J by 0 bases, leaving 7 bases between them. Germline V CDR1 and CDR2: SGHRS, YFSETQ. CDR3 coding DNA: TGCGCCAGCAGCCCCACAACTAACTATGGCTACACCTTC. The encoded protein is CASSPTTNYGYTF.

This clone has only a few counts. The genes are TRBV5-6 and TRBJ2-1, with 7 bases aligning to TRBD1. Trimming at V came to 4 bases and at J to 4 bases, leaving 8 bases not matched to a gene. This CDR3 is 15 amino acids long. Germline V gene sequence: CDR1 SGHDT, CDR2 YYEEEE. CDR3 protein: CASSQGTARYNEQFF. In DNA, the CDR3 is TGTGCCAGCAGCCAGGGGACAGCGCGTTACAATGAGCAGTTCTTC.

The chain uses TRBV27 and TRBJ2-7; 12 nucleotides match TRBD2. The trim removed 2 bases at V and 4 bases at J, leaving 0 bases unmatched. Germline lookup yields CDR1 MNHEY and CDR2 SMNVEV (reference sequence). The CDR3 runs to 14 residues. CDR3 DNA: TGTGCCAGCAGTTTAACTAGCGGGGGGTACGAGCAGTACTTC. It encodes CASSLTSGGYEQYF.

The gene calls are TRBV30 and TRBJ1-1; D is undetermined. The V end lost 4 bases, the J end lost 5 bases, and 11 bases lay between the germline ends. The CDR3 is 12 amino acids. Germline V lookup: CDR1 GTSNPN, CDR2 SVGIG (reference sequence). The CDR3 spells CAWNAGETEAFF. The CDR3 DNA is TGTGCCTGGAACGCGGGAGAAACTGAAGCTTTCTTT.

The rearrangement joins TRBV19 to TRBJ1-6; 7 bases map to TRBD1. CDR3 length: 14 residues. After removal of 7 bases from V and 5 bases from J, the junction contained 5 bases not matched to a gene. Germline-derived CDR1 and CDR2 are LNHDA and SQIVND (reference sequence). In nucleotides, the CDR3 is TGTGCCAGTAAGAGGGGGCACGATAATTCACCCCTCCACTTT. Translation: CASKRGHDNSPLHF.

The chain is built from TRBV15 and TRBJ1-1, with D possibly TRBD1 on 6 matching bases. V lost 10 bases and J lost 11, with 26 bases in between. The length of the CDR3 is 14 residues. Germline assignment: CDR1 LNHNV and CDR2 YYDKDF (reference sequence). In DNA, the CDR3 is TGTGCCAGCGCCGGTGGACAGCGGTCAGGCTGGGCTTTCTTT. As protein: CASAGGQRSGWAFF.